The rows below give T cell receptor beta chains drawn from one sample of a study of shared clonotypes between healthy human individuals. The protocol was immunoSEQ multiplex PCR, while the TCRdb copy is restricted to in-frame clones and leaves out a portion. The profile shows approximately 330,000 clones, 73% of them singletons. Sequencing used memory CD4+ T cells sorted from blood. These receptors came from a man younger than 40 in good health. Both conserved end residues are part of each CDR3. The order of the fields is D gene, V gene, clone size, J gene, CDR3 DNA, CDR3 protein. The D gene is left open where the match is weak. Clone size is shown for a subset of rows, as once, few, many or a class of expanded clone.

d_call: NA
v_call: TRBV4-1
clone_size: NA
j_call: TRBJ1-1
cdr3_nt: TGCGCCAGCAGCCAAGAGCCAGGGGAGAACACTGAAGCTTTCTTT
cdr3_aa: CASSQEPGENTEAFF

d_call: TRBD1
v_call: TRBV14
clone_size: NA
j_call: TRBJ1-5
cdr3_nt: TGTGCCAGCAGCCCGACAGGGGATCAGCCCCAGCATTTT
cdr3_aa: CASSPTGDQPQHF

d_call: NA
v_call: TRBV7-9
clone_size: many
j_call: TRBJ2-7
cdr3_nt: TGTGCCAGCAGCTCGAAGGGCAAATACGAGCAGTACTTC
cdr3_aa: CASSSKGKYEQYF

d_call: NA
v_call: TRBV20-1
clone_size: once
j_call: TRBJ1-1
cdr3_nt: TGCAGTGCTAGGTCCCTCGATCGGGCTTTCTTT
cdr3_aa: CSARSLDRAFF

d_call: NA
v_call: TRBV6-5
clone_size: NA
j_call: TRBJ1-5
cdr3_nt: TGTGCCAGCAGTCCCACTCCGATGGGCGTTCAGCCCCAGCATTTT
cdr3_aa: CASSPTPMGVQPQHF

d_call: TRBD2
v_call: TRBV7-8
clone_size: NA
j_call: TRBJ2-1
cdr3_nt: TGTGCCAGCAGCTTAGAACCTAGCGGGAGAGGTCACAATGAGCAGTTCTTC
cdr3_aa: CASSLEPSGRGHNEQFF

d_call: TRBD1
v_call: TRBV18
clone_size: few
j_call: TRBJ2-1
cdr3_nt: TGTGCCAGCGCCCGGACAGGTGATGTTTTGGAGGTGCAGTTCTTC
cdr3_aa: CASARTGDVLEVQFF

d_call: NA
v_call: TRBV7-2
clone_size: NA
j_call: TRBJ2-3
cdr3_nt: TGTGCCAGCAGCTTATGGAGCACAGATACGCAGTATTTT
cdr3_aa: CASSLWSTDTQYF

d_call: NA
v_call: TRBV2
clone_size: NA
j_call: TRBJ2-1
cdr3_nt: TGTGCCAGCAGTACTCGAGGTTCTCACAATGAGCAGTTCTTC
cdr3_aa: CASSTRGSHNEQFF

d_call: NA
v_call: TRBV27
clone_size: NA
j_call: TRBJ2-1
cdr3_nt: TGTGCCAGCAGTTTCAGGGGACTCAACCCGGCCAATGAGCAGTTCTTC
cdr3_aa: CASSFRGLNPANEQFF

d_call: NA
v_call: TRBV6-5
clone_size: NA
j_call: TRBJ2-7
cdr3_nt: TGTGCCAGCAGTTACTTTTCAGGAGAGCAGTACTTC
cdr3_aa: CASSYFSGEQYF

d_call: NA
v_call: TRBV2
clone_size: NA
j_call: TRBJ2-7
cdr3_nt: TGTGCCAGCAGTTTCTCCTACGAGCAGTACTTC
cdr3_aa: CASSFSYEQYF

d_call: NA
v_call: TRBV4-1
clone_size: NA
j_call: TRBJ2-7
cdr3_nt: TGCGCCAGCAGCCAAGATGTTATCTACGAGCAGTACTTC
cdr3_aa: CASSQDVIYEQYF

d_call: NA
v_call: TRBV7-6
clone_size: NA
j_call: TRBJ2-1
cdr3_nt: TGTGCCAGCAGCTCCCAGGGGCATGAGCAGTTCTTC
cdr3_aa: CASSSQGHEQFF

d_call: NA
v_call: TRBV11-3
clone_size: NA
j_call: TRBJ2-5
cdr3_nt: TGTGCCAGCAGCTTAGAGCGGCAAGAGACCCAGTACTTC
cdr3_aa: CASSLERQETQYF

d_call: TRBD1
v_call: TRBV5-6
clone_size: NA
j_call: TRBJ2-1
cdr3_nt: TGTGCCAGCAGCCCGGGGACAGGGTCTTACAATGAGCAGTTCTTC
cdr3_aa: CASSPGTGSYNEQFF

d_call: NA
v_call: TRBV28
clone_size: once
j_call: TRBJ1-2
cdr3_nt: TGTGCCAGCAGTTTACCTTCGGGGGGGTACACCTTC
cdr3_aa: CASSLPSGGYTF

d_call: NA
v_call: TRBV7-2
clone_size: once
j_call: TRBJ2-1
cdr3_nt: TGTGCCAGCAGCTTTCCCCAAAACAGGTTCGCTTCCTACAATGAGCAGTTCTTC
cdr3_aa: CASSFPQNRFASYNEQFF

d_call: NA
v_call: TRBV18
clone_size: once
j_call: TRBJ1-2
cdr3_nt: TGTGCCAGCTCACCAAGGGGGGCCGAGGGCTACACCTTC
cdr3_aa: CASSPRGAEGYTF

d_call: NA
v_call: TRBV5-4
clone_size: NA
j_call: TRBJ2-1
cdr3_nt: TGTGCCAGCAGCGGGGAGGTAGCTAGCTACAATGAGCAGTTCTTC
cdr3_aa: CASSGEVASYNEQFF

d_call: TRBD1
v_call: TRBV5-1
clone_size: NA
j_call: TRBJ2-1
cdr3_nt: TGCGCCAGCGGGGGTACAGGGGGGCCCGAAGGGAATGAGCAGTTCTTC
cdr3_aa: CASGGTGGPEGNEQFF

d_call: NA
v_call: TRBV5-1
clone_size: NA
j_call: TRBJ1-1
cdr3_nt: TGCGCCAGCAGCCCCGGGACGCCATTGATGAACACTGAAGCTTTCTTT
cdr3_aa: CASSPGTPLMNTEAFF

d_call: NA
v_call: TRBV6-1
clone_size: NA
j_call: TRBJ1-2
cdr3_nt: TGTGCCAGCAGTGATCAAGCCCGGTTGTTTCGGAATGGCTACACCTTC
cdr3_aa: CASSDQARLFRNGYTF

d_call: NA
v_call: TRBV6-1
clone_size: NA
j_call: TRBJ2-1
cdr3_nt: TGTGCCAGCAGTGAAAGGGGAAACAATGAGCAGTTCTTC
cdr3_aa: CASSERGNNEQFF

d_call: NA
v_call: TRBV5-1
clone_size: NA
j_call: TRBJ1-1
cdr3_nt: TGTGCCAGCAGCTTGGTTGGCACGAACACTGAAGCTTTCTTT
cdr3_aa: CASSLVGTNTEAFF

d_call: TRBD1
v_call: TRBV6-5
clone_size: few
j_call: TRBJ2-7
cdr3_nt: TGTGCCAGCAGTTTAGCCGGGACAGGGATCGAGCAGTACTTC
cdr3_aa: CASSLAGTGIEQYF

d_call: TRBD1
v_call: TRBV6-5
clone_size: NA
j_call: TRBJ2-1
cdr3_nt: TGTGCCAGCAGGCGACAGGGCTCTCAACAGTTCTTC
cdr3_aa: CASRRQGSQQFF

d_call: TRBD2
v_call: TRBV18
clone_size: NA
j_call: TRBJ2-5
cdr3_nt: TGTGCCAGCTCACCGGGCACTAGCGGGACCCAAGAGACCCAGTACTTC
cdr3_aa: CASSPGTSGTQETQYF

d_call: TRBD1
v_call: TRBV27
clone_size: NA
j_call: TRBJ2-3
cdr3_nt: TGTGCCAGCAGGAACCGGGACAGGGGCACAGATACGCAGTATTTT
cdr3_aa: CASRNRDRGTDTQYF

d_call: TRBD1
v_call: TRBV30
clone_size: NA
j_call: TRBJ1-3
cdr3_nt: TGTGCCTGGAAGTGGTCAGGGGGTCGAAACACCATATATTTT
cdr3_aa: CAWKWSGGRNTIYF

d_call: NA
v_call: TRBV15
clone_size: NA
j_call: TRBJ2-5
cdr3_nt: TGTGCCACCAGCAGAGATGGTCGGAATCAAGAGACCCAGTACTTC
cdr3_aa: CATSRDGRNQETQYF